This TCR beta chain came from a study of cytomegalovirus exposure and HLA in healthy donors. Study details: Of the donors genotyped, 398 in all, 65% to 90% fell in the Caucasian-associated ancestry cluster.

It was with 60 Vbeta and 13 Jbeta primers that the PCR ran. Profiled with immunoSEQ multiplex PCR; TCRdb holds only in-frame clones, not every one. The sample has tens of thousands of clones; 78% are singletons. Whole-study results and caveats: Some TCR beta chains (164 of them) were listed as cytomegalovirus-associated. Most likely, a cluster of highly shared sequence variants arose as a sequencing artifact.

As to this clone: The antigen is not known.

The sample consisted of PBMCs. This TCR came from a man aged 35-49 years in good health and CMV-seronegative.

For the CDR3, the DNA is TGTGCCAGCAGTGCCCGGACAAGCAGAAGCACCGGGGAGCTGTTTTTT. It specifies CASSARTSRSTGELFF. The genes are TRBV6-1 and TRBJ2-2; D is perhaps TRBD1 (5 bases). Per germline, CDR1 MNHNS and CDR2 SASEGT. This CDR3 spans 16 amino acids. Trimming pared 4 bases from V and 4 bases from J, leaving 16 bases between.